The 20 T cell receptor beta chains in this list originate from one sample, sequenced in a study of follicular helper T cells after annual influenza vaccination. As for time point: 2015-2016 season, pre-vaccination. Measured with immunoSEQ multiplex PCR; TCRdb has only the in-frame clones, and not every one. In the table there are around 5,600 clones, over 80% of which are singletons. Sample: CXCR5- memory CD4+ T cells sorted from blood, taken on the day of influenza vaccination. Receptors originate from an adult who received the influenza vaccine.

The rearrangement links TRBV19 to TRBJ1-1; 7 bases align to TRBD1. The CDR3 loop spans 14 amino acids. V shed 5 bases, J shed 2 bases, and the junction held 5 bases outside the gene matches. Germline V CDR1 and CDR2: LNHDA, SQIVND (reference sequence). The CDR3 here is CASSRDRKNTEAFF. The CDR3 bases are TGTGCCAGTAGTCGGGACAGAAAAAACACTGAAGCTTTCTTT.

The chain links TRBV13 to TRBJ2-1, with 8 bases that match TRBD2. The CDR3 sequence is 16 residues long. The ends lost 0 bases at V and 1 base at J; junction bases unmatched: 2. CDR1 is PRHDT and CDR2 is FYEKMQ in the germline V gene (reference sequence). CDR3 bases: TGTGCCAGCAGCTTAGGTGTAGCGGGATCCTACAATGAGCAGTTCTTC. It encodes CASSLGVAGSYNEQFF.

The chain joins TRBV2 to TRBJ2-2; D gene uncertain. Deletions cut 8 bases from V and 5 bases from J, with 12 bases between. Germline-derived CDR1 and CDR2 are SNHLY and FYNNEI. The CDR3 sequence is 13 residues long. DNA of the CDR3: TGTGCCAGCCAAACCGGAGCTACCGGGGAGCTGTTTTTT. It codes for CASQTGATGELFF.

The chain joins TRBV6-1 to TRBJ1-5, with unresolved D. Germline lookup yields CDR1 MNHNS and CDR2 SASEGT. Trimming removed 4 bases from V and 5 bases from J, with 12 bases in between. The CDR3 has 14 amino acids. CDR3: CASSVGFFDQPQHF. As DNA, the CDR3 is TGTGCCAGCAGTGTCGGGTTTTTTGATCAGCCCCAGCATTTT.

V gene TRBV30 combines with J gene TRBJ1-3; no reliable D call. Germline values: CDR1 GTSNPN, CDR2 SVGIG (reference sequence). The CDR3 is 14 residues long. Trimming took 2 bases from V and 3 from J, leaving 11 bases between them. This CDR3 is CAWSRDLGGNTIYF. As DNA, the CDR3 is TGTGCCTGGAGTAGGGATTTAGGTGGAAACACCATATATTTT.

The chain employs TRBV11-2 and TRBJ2-3; D is uncertain. The germline V and J ends were trimmed by 5 bases and 3 bases, with 12 bases remaining between them. The length of the CDR3 is 14 residues. Looked up from germline, CDR1 is SGHAT and CDR2 is FQNNGV. This chain's CDR3 is CASSNRAYTDTQYF. CDR3 bases: TGTGCCAGCAGCAACCGGGCCTATACAGATACGCAGTATTTT. Looking up the rest from reference TRBV11-2 and TRBJ2-3 gives the full variable domain: EAGVAQSPRYKIIEKRQSVAFWCNPISGHATLYWYQQILGQGPKLLIQFQNNGVVDDSQLPKDRFSAERLKGVDSTLKIQPAKLEDSAVYLCASSNRAYTDTQYFGPGTRLTVL.

The rearrangement joins TRBV14 to TRBJ1-2; D is perhaps TRBD1 (6 bases). The V gene lost 4 bases and the J gene lost 10 bases, with 25 bases spanning the gap. The germline CDR1 and CDR2 sequences are SGHDN and FVKESK. The CDR3 is made up of 16 amino acids. The CDR3 sequence: CASSLGHGPGVFNYTF. CDR3 sequence (DNA): TGTGCCAGCAGCCTGGGACACGGGCCCGGCGTATTTAACTACACCTTC. The full variable domain, its missing parts supplied by reference TRBV14 and TRBJ1-2, is EAGVTQFPSHSVIEKGQTVTLRCDPISGHDNLYWYRRVMGKEIKFLLHFVKESKQDESGMPNNRFLAERTGGTYSTLKVQPAELEDSGVYFCASSLGHGPGVFNYTFGSGTRLTVV.

The J gene is TRBJ1-4, the V gene TRBV7-8; 7 nucleotides align to TRBD1. Germline loops: CDR1 SGHVS, CDR2 FQNEAQ. The ends lost 5 bases at V and 7 bases at J; junction bases unmatched: 7. The CDR3 is 14 amino acids. The CDR3 bases are TGTGCCAGCAGCGAGACAGGGATGGGTGAAAAACTGTTTTTT. Protein product: CASSETGMGEKLFF. The full variable domain, with the rest looked up from reference TRBV7-8 and TRBJ1-4, is GAGVSQSPRYKVAKRGQDVALRCDPISGHVSLFWYQQALGQGPEFLTYFQNEAQLDKSGLPSDRFFAERPEGSVSTLKIQRTQQEDSAVYLCASSETGMGEKLFFGSGTQLSVL.

The V and J genes are TRBV19 and TRBJ2-2; 7 bases fit TRBD2. Germline V gene data show CDR1 as LNHDA and CDR2 as SQIVND (reference sequence). The length of the CDR3 is 15 residues. Trimming removed 5 bases from V and 6 bases from J; junction bases left unmatched: 9. CDR3 region: CASSLTGGRAGELFF. Written as DNA, the CDR3 is TGTGCCAGTAGTCTTACGGGGGGACGGGCCGGGGAGCTGTTTTTT.

The chain recombines TRBV14 with TRBJ1-5, with unresolved D. The CDR3 covers 13 residues. The germline V gene encodes CDR1 SGHDN and CDR2 FVKESK. Trimming removed 1 base from V and 6 bases from J, with 7 bases in between. This CDR3 reads CASSQGMGQPQHF. The CDR3 DNA is TGTGCCAGCAGCCAAGGTATGGGTCAGCCCCAGCATTTT. Full variable domain (rest looked up from reference TRBV14 and TRBJ1-5): EAGVTQFPSHSVIEKGQTVTLRCDPISGHDNLYWYRRVMGKEIKFLLHFVKESKQDESGMPNNRFLAERTGGTYSTLKVQPAELEDSGVYFCASSQGMGQPQHFGDGTRLSIL.

V is TRBV5-1 and J is TRBJ2-2; 8 bases map to TRBD1. V lost 4 bases, J lost 0 bases, and 5 bases stayed unmatched. Germline V gene sequence: CDR1 SGHRS, CDR2 YFSETQ. The CDR3 covers 16 residues. CDR3 region: CASSPGTGSNTGELFF. In DNA, the CDR3 is TGCGCCAGCAGCCCAGGGACAGGCTCGAACACCGGGGAGCTGTTTTTT.

Only a few counts were recorded for this clone. The CDR3 protein is CASSEGQSSNQPQHF. CDR3 DNA sequence: TGCGCCAGCAGCGAGGGACAGAGTAGCAATCAGCCCCAGCATTTT. The chain combines TRBV5-1 with TRBJ1-5; 7 positions agree with TRBD1. Germline CDR1 and CDR2: SGHRS and YFSETQ. This CDR3 is built from 15 residues. The V segment lost 4 bases and the J segment 0 bases; nucleotides outside the gene matches: 4. Full variable domain (outside the CDR3, taken from reference TRBV5-1 and TRBJ1-5): KAGVTQTPRYLIKTRGQQVTLSCSPISGHRSVSWYQQTPGQGLQFLFEYFSETQRNKGNFPGRFSGRQFSNSRSEMNVSTLELGDSALYLCASSEGQSSNQPQHFGDGTRLSIL.

The chain uses TRBV11-2 and TRBJ1-2; possible D gene TRBD1, 5 bases. From germline, CDR1 is SGHAT and CDR2 FQNNGV. The CDR3 has 13 amino acids. V gave up 5 bases and J gave up 3 bases, with 10 bases separating them. The CDR3: CASSKLTDYGYTF. The DNA for the CDR3 is TGTGCCAGCAGCAAACTGACAGACTATGGCTACACCTTC.

The genes are TRBV28 and TRBJ2-7; 7 nucleotides line up with TRBD2. Losses at the gene ends were 3 bases for V and 4 bases for J; bases not matched to a gene: 6. The germline V gene has CDR1 MDHEN and CDR2 SYDVKM. The CDR3 sequence is 14 residues long. Here the CDR3 DNA reads TGTGCCAGCAGTTTGGACGGGAGGAGGTACGAGCAGTACTTC. It yields the protein CASSLDGRRYEQYF.

The V and J genes are TRBV9 and TRBJ2-3; TRBD2 matches 15 bases. V gave up 3 bases and J gave up 6 bases; unmatched junction bases: 8. The CDR3 loop spans 17 amino acids. The germline V gene has CDR1 SGDLS and CDR2 YYNGEE. The CDR3 DNA reads as TGTGCCAGCAGCGCCGATGGACTAGCGGGGGGGCTGGATACGCAGTATTTT. As protein: CASSADGLAGGLDTQYF.

V is TRBV7-6 and J is TRBJ2-3; perhaps TRBD2 as D (6 bases). Germline lookup yields CDR1 SGHVS and CDR2 FNYEAQ. This CDR3 comprises 16 residues. Trimming shortened V by 1 base and J by 4 bases, and 15 bases separated the two germline ends. CDR3: CASSLDLGGISDTQYF. CDR3 DNA: TGTGCCAGCAGCTTAGATCTGGGCGGGATCTCAGATACGCAGTATTTT.

This clone appeared once. The rearrangement uses TRBV21-1 and TRBJ2-5; the listed D gene, TRBD2, was not tested against the DNA. TRBV21-1 is reported as a pseudogene. The CDR3 sequence is 16 residues long. The CDR3 is CASSKVNSGGQETQYF. CDR3 nucleotides: TGTGCCAGCAGCAAAGTAAACAGCGGGGGGCAAGAGACCCAGTACTTC.

This chain links TRBV5-6 with TRBJ2-3, with 7 bases lining up with TRBD1. The V segment lost 2 bases and the J segment 1 base; nucleotides outside the gene matches: 4. This CDR3 region has 15 residues. Germline-derived CDR1 and CDR2 are SGHDT and YYEEEE. CDR3 nucleotides: TGTGCCAGCAGCTTTGACAGGGTCGGCACAGATACGCAGTATTTT. Translating it yields CASSFDRVGTDTQYF.

The CDR3: CASSQTGYYGYTF. Written as DNA, the CDR3 is TGTGCCAGCAGCCAAACAGGGTACTATGGCTACACCTTC. The genes are TRBV6-5 and TRBJ1-2, with D possibly being TRBD1 (6 bases). The CDR3 runs 13 residues. V was pared by 6 bases and J by 3 bases, with 11 bases between. CDR1 is MNHEY and CDR2 is SVGAGI in the germline V gene.

The rearrangement links TRBV6-1 to TRBJ2-3; 8 bases match TRBD1. V dropped 7 bases and J dropped 7; count of bases not matched to a gene: 7. The CDR3 has 13 amino acids. The V gene's germline CDR1 is MNHNS and CDR2 SASEGT. The CDR3 coding sequence is TGTGCCAGCATGCGGGACAGGAGATATACGCAGTATTTT. Protein product: CASMRDRRYTQYF.